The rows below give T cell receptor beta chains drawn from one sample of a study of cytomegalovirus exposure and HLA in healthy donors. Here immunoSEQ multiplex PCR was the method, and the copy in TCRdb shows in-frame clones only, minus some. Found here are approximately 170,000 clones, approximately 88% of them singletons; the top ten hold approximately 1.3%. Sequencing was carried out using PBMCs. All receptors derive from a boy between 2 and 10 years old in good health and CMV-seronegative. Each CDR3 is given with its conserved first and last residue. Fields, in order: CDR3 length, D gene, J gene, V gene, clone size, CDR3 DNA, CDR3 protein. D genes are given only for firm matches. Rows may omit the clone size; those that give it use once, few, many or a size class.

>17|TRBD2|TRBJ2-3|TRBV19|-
TGTGCCAGTAGTATGCTGGGACTAGCGGGGGGTGCAGATACGCAGTATTTT
CASSMLGLAGGADTQYF
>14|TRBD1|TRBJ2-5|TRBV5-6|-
TGTGCCAGCAGCTCGACAGGGGGGGTAGAGACCCAGTACTTC
CASSSTGGVETQYF
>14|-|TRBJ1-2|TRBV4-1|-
TGCGCCAGCAGCCAAGATCCGGGGAACTATGGCTACACCTTC
CASSQDPGNYGYTF
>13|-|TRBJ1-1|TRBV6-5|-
TGTGCCAGCAGTTACACAGTGAACACTGAAGCTTTCTTT
CASSYTVNTEAFF
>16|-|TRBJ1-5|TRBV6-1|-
TGTGCCAGCAGTGAAAGAGGGGAGGAACCAAATCAGCCCCAGCATTTT
CASSERGEEPNQPQHF
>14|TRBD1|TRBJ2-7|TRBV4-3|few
TGCGCCAGCAGCCAAGGACAGGGGGACTACGAGCAGTACTTC
CASSQGQGDYEQYF
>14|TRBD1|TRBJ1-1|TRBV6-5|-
TGTGCCAGCAGTTACGACAGGGAGAACACTGAAGCTTTCTTT
CASSYDRENTEAFF
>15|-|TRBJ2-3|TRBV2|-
TGTGCCAGCAGGGCTCGGACGGGAAGCACAGATACGCAGTATTTT
CASRARTGSTDTQYF
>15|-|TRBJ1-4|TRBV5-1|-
TGCGCCAGCAGCCCGACAGTTACCCTAAATGAAAAACTGTTTTTT
CASSPTVTLNEKLFF
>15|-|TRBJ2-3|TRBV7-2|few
TGTGCCAGCAGCTTATCTGGGCAGGACACAGATACGCAGTATTTT
CASSLSGQDTDTQYF
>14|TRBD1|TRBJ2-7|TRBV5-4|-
TGTGCCAGCAGCCCTGACAGGGCAACCTACGAGCAGTACTTC
CASSPDRATYEQYF
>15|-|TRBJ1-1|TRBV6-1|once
TGTGCCAGCAGTGGATTTGGACACCTGAACACTGAAGCTTTCTTT
CASSGFGHLNTEAFF
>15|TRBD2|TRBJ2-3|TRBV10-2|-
TGCGCCAGCAGTGGGAGCGGGGGGAACACAGATACGCAGTATTTT
CASSGSGGNTDTQYF
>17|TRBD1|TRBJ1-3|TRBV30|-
TGTGCCTGGAGTGCCGACAGGGGACCCCTCTCTGGAAACACCATATATTTT
CAWSADRGPLSGNTIYF
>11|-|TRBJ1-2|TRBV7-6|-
TGTGCCAGCAGCTCTTTGCGGGGCTACACCTTC
CASSSLRGYTF
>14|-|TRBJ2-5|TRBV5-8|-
TGTGCCAGCAGCTTGGATAGCGTCCAAGAGACCCAGTACTTC
CASSLDSVQETQYF
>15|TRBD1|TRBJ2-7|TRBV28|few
TGTGCCAGCAGTATAGCCGGGACAGGGACCTACGAGCAGTACTTC
CASSIAGTGTYEQYF
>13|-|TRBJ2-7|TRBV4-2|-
TGTGCCAGCGGGGTAGGACTCAACTACGAGCAGTACTTC
CASGVGLNYEQYF
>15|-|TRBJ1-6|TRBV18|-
TGTGCCAGCTCACCAAGGGCCAGGGTCAGTTCACCCCTCCACTTT
CASSPRARVSSPLHF
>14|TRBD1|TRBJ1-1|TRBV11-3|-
TGTGCCAGCAGCCACGGACAGGAGGGAACTGAAGCTTTCTTT
CASSHGQEGTEAFF
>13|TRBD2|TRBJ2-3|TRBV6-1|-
TGTGCCGGGCCGGGACTAGCGGTAGATACGCAGTATTTT
CAGPGLAVDTQYF
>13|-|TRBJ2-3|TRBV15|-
TGTGCCACCAGCAGAGATCTTGCAGATACGCAGTATTTT
CATSRDLADTQYF